The 32 T cell receptor beta chains given below trace back to one sample, sequenced in a study of blood T cells in healthy people across ages. Next came a second PCR, run for about 7 to 11 cycles, which used a sample-barcoded 5' primer along with a J-beta primer mix. A single record per CDR3 protein comes from TCRdb applying MiXCR to the 5' RACE reads. The sample includes approximately 2,000,000 distinct CDR3 sequences, approximately 39% seen only once; the top ten take about 23%. What was sequenced was blood. The receptors were sampled from a human donor in good health.

J is TRBJ1-4 and V is TRBV19; D remains ambiguous. V was pared by 2 bases and J by 8 bases, with 18 bases between. Germline CDR1 LNHDA, CDR2 SQIVND (reference sequence). This CDR3 region has 16 residues. The CDR3 DNA reads as TGTGCCAGTAGTATATTAGCCGGATCAGGTCTCGAAAAACTGTTTTTT. It translates to CASSILAGSGLEKLFF.

Details on this clonotype: A much larger clone lies one base from this, so it may be a read error. V usage is TRBV13 and J usage is TRBJ2-5, with D hard to call. The CDR3 has 13 residues. Germline CDR1 and CDR2: PRHDT and FYEKMQ (reference sequence). Deletions cut 3 bases from V and 0 bases from J, with 5 bases between. Written as DNA, the CDR3 is TGTGCCAGCAGCTTCGTCAACCAAGAGACCCAGTACTTC. This gives the protein CASSFVNQETQYF.

The chain is built from TRBV12-3 or TRBV12-4 and TRBJ2-1, with TRBD2 identical over 11 bases. Unmatched junction bases numbered 11, after V lost 7 bases and J lost 0 bases. This CDR3 region has 18 residues. The CDR3 loop reads CASTRGLAGGVSYNEQFF. In nucleotides, the CDR3 is TGTGCCAGCACCAGGGGCCTAGCGGGAGGCGTCTCCTACAATGAGCAGTTCTTC.

This chain connects TRBV12-5 to TRBJ1-2, with a possible D match to TRBD1 (5 bases). Trimming stripped 4 bases from V and 1 base from J, with 13 bases between. The CDR3 runs to 15 residues. Germline-derived CDR1 and CDR2 are LGHNT and FRNRAP. The CDR3 DNA sequence: TGTGCTAGTGGTTGGTCGGAAGACAGTAACTATGGCTACACCTTC. Protein: CASGWSEDSNYGYTF.

This clonotype was seen at least ten times. The chain links TRBV5-4 to TRBJ2-7; 11 nucleotides match TRBD2. CDR1 is SGHNT, CDR2 YYREEE, per germline (reference sequence). The V gene end was trimmed by 3 bases and the J gene end by 1 base; junction bases not matched to a gene: 3. The length of the CDR3 is 15 residues. CDR3 nucleotide sequence: TGTGCCAGCAGCTCCCGACTAGCGGGGTCCTACGAGCAGTACTTC. Amino acid sequence: CASSSRLAGSYEQYF.

This clonotype appeared a few times. CDR3 amino acids: CSVDELGEVGYGYTF. The CDR3 DNA sequence: TGCAGCGTCGATGAACTAGGTGAGGTGGGCTATGGCTACACCTTC. The chain recombines TRBV29-1 with TRBJ1-2; D is unresolved. The CDR3 consists of 15 residues. The V end lost 6 bases, the J end lost 4 bases, and 21 bases lay between the germline ends. In germline, CDR1 is SQVTM, CDR2 ANQGSEA.

The chain links TRBV27 to TRBJ2-1, with TRBD2 identical over 16 bases. Per the germline V gene, CDR1 is MNHEY and CDR2 is SMNVEV (reference sequence). The CDR3 sequence is 15 residues long. With V trimmed by 6 bases and J by 12 bases, 8 bases remained unmatched. CDR3 in amino acids: CASSRGLAGGQGQFF. The CDR3, as DNA: TGTGCCAGCAGCCGGGGACTAGCGGGGGGGCAGGGGCAGTTCTTC.

This clonotype was found a few times. The chain employs TRBV7-2 and TRBJ2-1; 14 bases map to TRBD2. CDR3 length: 20 residues. Trimming took 5 bases from V and 7 from J; bases not matched to a gene: 19. CDR1 and CDR2 (germline): SGHTA, FQGNSA. The CDR3 sequence: CASSRRISPGLAGVTNEQFF. Written as DNA, the CDR3 is TGTGCCAGCAGCCGACGCATATCACCGGGACTAGCGGGGGTAACGAATGAGCAGTTCTTC.

The V call is TRBV4-3, the J call TRBJ1-2, with D possibly being TRBD1 (6 bases). The CDR3 loop spans 15 amino acids. CDR1 is LGHNA and CDR2 is YSLEER in the germline V gene. V lost 2 bases and J 8 bases, leaving 18 bases between the germline ends. The CDR3 coding sequence is TGCGCCAGCAGCCAAAGGACAGCGGTAATTCAAGGCTACACCTTC. Its protein product is CASSQRTAVIQGYTF.

This clonotype was detected a few times. The chain couples TRBV5-1 to TRBJ1-2; possibly TRBD1 for D (6 bases). The V end was cut by 0 bases, the J end by 5 bases, with 14 bases between. The CDR3 has 15 amino acids. CDR1 and CDR2 from the germline V gene are SGHRS and YFSETQ. This CDR3 is CASSLEVRGEYGYTF. The CDR3 bases are TGCGCCAGCAGCTTGGAAGTTAGGGGGGAGTATGGCTACACCTTC.

The rearrangement links TRBV3-1 to TRBJ1-2; perhaps TRBD1 as D (6 bases). The germline CDR1 and CDR2 sequences are LGHDT and YNNKEL (reference sequence). V dropped 1 base and J dropped 1 base, with 19 bases sitting between them. The CDR3 is 18 amino acids. In DNA, the CDR3 is TGTGCCAGCAGCCAAGTGGACAGCCAACAAATTATTAACTATGGCTACACCTTC. As protein: CASSQVDSQQIINYGYTF.

This clonotype was counted between two and nine times. The chain is built from TRBV10-3 and TRBJ1-2; no reliable D call. The V end was cut by 8 bases, the J end by 8 bases, with 12 bases between. Per the germline V gene, CDR1 is ENHRY and CDR2 is SYGVKD. This CDR3 is built from 11 residues. The CDR3 DNA is TGTGCCATCGGGGTTTCAAGAGGCTACACCTTC. The encoded protein is CAIGVSRGYTF.

The chain uses TRBV7-9 and TRBJ1-2, with a weak D call TRBD1 (6 bases). The germline CDR1 and CDR2 sequences are SEHNR and FQNEAQ (reference sequence). V was shortened by 4 bases and J by 2 bases, with 11 bases between the two germline ends. This CDR3 spans 14 amino acids. The CDR3 region has the DNA TGTGCCAGCAGCTCCAACACAGGGAACTATGGCTACACCTTC. It is translated as CASSSNTGNYGYTF.

The V call is TRBV7-3, the J call TRBJ2-1; D possibly corresponds to TRBD1 (5 bases). The germline V gene encodes CDR1 SGHTA and CDR2 FQGTGA. The V gene lost 5 bases and the J gene lost 5 bases, with 25 bases spanning the gap. The CDR3 runs 18 residues. The chain's CDR3 is CASSAAHPRGATNNEQFF. The CDR3 DNA reads as TGTGCCAGCAGCGCCGCCCACCCCCGTGGGGCTACAAACAATGAGCAGTTCTTC. The complete variable domain, with remaining parts taken from reference TRBV7-3 and TRBJ2-1, reads GAGVSQTPSNKVTEKGKYVELRCDPISGHTALYWYRQSLGQGPEFLIYFQGTGAADDSGLPNDRFFAVRPEGSVSTLKIQRTERGDSAVYLCASSAAHPRGATNNEQFFGPGTRLTVL.

The V call is TRBV6-2 or TRBV6-3, the J call TRBJ1-1; the D gene is possibly TRBD1 (5 bases). Germline-derived CDR1 and CDR2 are MNHEY and SVGEGT. This CDR3 has 13 residues. V was clipped by 6 bases and J by 7 bases, with 15 bases between them. CDR3 DNA: TGTGCCAGCAGCGACGCGGGGCAGAATGAAGCTTTCTTT. The encoded protein is CASSDAGQNEAFF.

A few counts support this clonotype. V and J are TRBV7-8 and TRBJ2-1; TRBD1 matches at 9 bases. CDR1 is SGHVS, CDR2 FQNEAQ, per germline. The CDR3 consists of 15 residues. J was trimmed by 10 bases and V by 5 bases; bases with no gene match: 12. For the CDR3, the DNA is TGTGCCAGCAGCCCGGCAGGACAGGGGTCCTACGAGCAGTTCTTC. Its protein product is CASSPAGQGSYEQFF.

In this sample, this clonotype turned up a few times. This rearrangement joins TRBV7-2 to TRBJ2-1, with TRBD2 matching 9 bases. From germline, CDR1 is SGHTA and CDR2 FQGNSA. This CDR3 has 15 residues. The J segment lost 9 bases and the V segment lost 8 bases, leaving 14 bases of the junction unmatched. CDR3 protein: CASGLSGGSGGEQFF. The CDR3 region has the DNA TGTGCCAGCGGCCTCAGCGGGGGGTCGGGGGGTGAGCAGTTCTTC.

This clonotype occurred once. A read error may be the cause here, since a much bigger clone is one base away. The chain is built from TRBV12-5 and TRBJ2-1; 8 positions agree with TRBD1. The J segment lost 6 bases and the V segment lost 5 bases, leaving 6 bases of the junction unmatched. The germline V gene encodes CDR1 LGHNT and CDR2 FRNRAP. The CDR3 has 14 amino acids. The CDR3 region is CASGPGQDRNEQFF. CDR3 bases: TGTGCTAGTGGTCCGGGACAGGACCGCAATGAGCAGTTCTTC.

This chain links TRBV5-1 with TRBJ2-5; TRBD1 matches at 7 bases. V dropped 4 bases and J dropped 4; count of bases not matched to a gene: 10. In germline, CDR1 is SGHRS, CDR2 YFSETQ. This CDR3 comprises 15 residues. The CDR3 protein is CASSPLGSGGETQYF. CDR3 nucleotides: TGCGCCAGCAGCCCTCTCGGTTCAGGGGGAGAGACCCAGTACTTC.

This clonotype was observed a few times. The chain combines TRBV9 with TRBJ2-1, with no clear D. The CDR3 covers 13 residues. Looked up from germline, CDR1 is SGDLS and CDR2 is YYNGEE. Trimming stripped 3 bases from V and 6 bases from J, with 10 bases between. The CDR3 here is CASSAPSVNEQFF. The CDR3 DNA reads TGTGCCAGCAGCGCGCCGAGCGTCAATGAGCAGTTCTTC.

This chain connects TRBV11-2 to TRBJ1-1; a weak D match, TRBD1 (5 bases). The V gene lost 1 base and the J gene lost 4 bases, with 19 bases spanning the gap. The CDR3 spans 17 residues. The V gene's germline CDR1 is SGHAT and CDR2 FQNNGV. The CDR3 DNA is TGTGCCAGCAGCTTAGGACAGATTACACGGAAAACCACTGAAGCTTTCTTT. This codes for CASSLGQITRKTTEAFF.

J is TRBJ1-4 and V is TRBV20-1; a weak D match, TRBD1 (6 bases). Germline CDR1 reads DFQATT; CDR2 reads SNEGSKA (reference sequence). This CDR3 comprises 14 residues. V dropped 3 bases and J dropped 5 bases, with 13 bases sitting between them. In nucleotides, the CDR3 is TGCAGTGCTAGGTCGGGGGGGCTGAATGAAAAACTGTTTTTT. Protein product: CSARSGGLNEKLFF.

The chain has TRBV20-1 and TRBJ1-3; D not certain. CDR1 is DFQATT and CDR2 is SNEGSKA in the germline V gene (reference sequence). The CDR3 runs 13 residues. V dropped 0 bases and J dropped 8 bases, with 11 bases sitting between them. For the CDR3, the DNA is TGCAGTGCTAGAGACCAACGGAGTGACACCATATATTTT. This translates into CSARDQRSDTIYF.

V gene TRBV29-1 combines with J gene TRBJ1-1; the D is unclear. Looked up from germline, CDR1 is SQVTM and CDR2 is ANQGSEA. V lost 3 bases and J lost 7, with 15 bases in between. The CDR3 has 13 amino acids. CDR3 DNA: TGCAGCGTTGAGACAATAGATTTTGGTGAAGCTTTCTTT. Protein product: CSVETIDFGEAFF. The whole variable domain, remainder taken from reference TRBV29-1 and TRBJ1-1, is SAVISQKPSRDICQRGTSLTIQCQVDSQVTMMFWYRQQPGQSLTLIATANQGSEATYESGFVIDKFPISRPNLTFSTLTVSNMSPEDSSIYLCSVETIDFGEAFFGQGTRLTVV.

A few counts support this clonotype. The chain recombines TRBV30 with TRBJ1-2; the D gene is possibly TRBD1 (6 bases). V was pared by 5 bases and J by 2 bases, with 12 bases between. Per germline, CDR1 GTSNPN and CDR2 SVGIG (reference sequence). This CDR3 comprises 13 residues. The CDR3 protein is CAWGAGTNYGYTF. The CDR3 region has the DNA TGTGCCTGGGGAGCCGGGACAAACTATGGCTACACCTTC.

The V and J genes are TRBV10-3 and TRBJ2-5, with 8 bases that match TRBD1. CDR3 size: 13 residues. Trimming took 5 bases from V and 13 from J; bases not matched to a gene: 12. In germline, CDR1 is ENHRY, CDR2 SYGVKD. In nucleotides, the CDR3 is TGTGCCATCAGTCAGGACAGGGACCAGTCCCGGTACTTC. This codes for CAISQDRDQSRYF.

CDR3 region: CASTAAGGVRGEQYF. Here the CDR3 DNA reads TGTGCCAGCACCGCAGCGGGGGGCGTTCGGGGCGAGCAGTACTTC. V is TRBV12-3 or TRBV12-4 and J is TRBJ2-4; 9 nucleotides align to TRBD2. Judging by the DNA end, TRBJ2-7 fits better; the J call may be wrong. The CDR3 totals 15 residues.

V gene TRBV20-1 combines with J gene TRBJ1-2, with D possibly being TRBD1 (6 bases). Deletions cut 8 bases from V and 8 bases from J, with 33 bases between. The CDR3 contains 17 residues. Germline CDR1 DFQATT, CDR2 SNEGSKA (reference sequence). Here the CDR3 reads CSLNIVPGQSALQGYTF. The CDR3 DNA reads TGCAGTCTGAACATCGTCCCGGGACAATCAGCGTTACAAGGCTACACCTTC.

The V and J genes are TRBV3-1 and TRBJ1-6; no definite D call. The germline V gene encodes CDR1 LGHDT and CDR2 YNNKEL (reference sequence). This CDR3 is 13 amino acids long. Trimming cost V 4 bases and J 7 bases, with 8 bases left between them. The CDR3 is CASSPRPNSPLHF. The CDR3, as DNA: TGTGCCAGCAGCCCTAGACCGAATTCACCCCTCCACTTT.

This clonotype has a handful of counts. J is TRBJ1-4 and V is TRBV29-1; TRBD1 aligns across 7 bases. J was trimmed by 3 bases and V by 7 bases; bases with no gene match: 5. Germline-derived CDR1 and CDR2 are SQVTM and ANQGSEA. The CDR3 has 13 residues. The CDR3 nucleotides read TGCAGCGCCCAGGACAGGTCTAATGAAAAACTGTTTTTT. This gives the protein CSAQDRSNEKLFF. Using reference TRBV29-1 and TRBJ1-4 for the parts outside the CDR3, the full variable domain is SAVISQKPSRDICQRGTSLTIQCQVDSQVTMMFWYRQQPGQSLTLIATANQGSEATYESGFVIDKFPISRPNLTFSTLTVSNMSPEDSSIYLCSAQDRSNEKLFFGSGTQLSVL.

This clonotype came up a few times. This chain joins TRBV5-1 and TRBJ1-2; D possibly corresponds to TRBD1 (5 bases). This CDR3 has 15 residues. The V gene lost 0 bases and the J gene lost 4 bases, with 13 bases spanning the gap. Germline CDR1 is SGHRS and CDR2 is YFSETQ. Written as DNA, the CDR3 is TGCGCCAGCAGCTTGGGAGGGGTGAGGATCTATGGCTACACCTTC. Encoded protein: CASSLGGVRIYGYTF.

Many counts were recorded for this clonotype. The chain has TRBV7-3 and TRBJ2-1; TRBD2 aligns across 13 bases. V lost 4 bases to trimming and J lost 6 bases; unmatched junction nucleotides: 3. Germline V lookup: CDR1 SGHTA, CDR2 FQGTGA. The CDR3 runs to 15 residues. The CDR3 nucleotides read TGTGCCAGCAGCTCAAGACTAGCGGGGGGCAATGAGCAGTTCTTC. It encodes CASSSRLAGGNEQFF. Using reference TRBV7-3 and TRBJ2-1 for the parts outside the CDR3, the full variable domain is GAGVSQTPSNKVTEKGKYVELRCDPISGHTALYWYRQSLGQGPEFLIYFQGTGAADDSGLPNDRFFAVRPEGSVSTLKIQRTERGDSAVYLCASSSRLAGGNEQFFGPGTRLTVL.